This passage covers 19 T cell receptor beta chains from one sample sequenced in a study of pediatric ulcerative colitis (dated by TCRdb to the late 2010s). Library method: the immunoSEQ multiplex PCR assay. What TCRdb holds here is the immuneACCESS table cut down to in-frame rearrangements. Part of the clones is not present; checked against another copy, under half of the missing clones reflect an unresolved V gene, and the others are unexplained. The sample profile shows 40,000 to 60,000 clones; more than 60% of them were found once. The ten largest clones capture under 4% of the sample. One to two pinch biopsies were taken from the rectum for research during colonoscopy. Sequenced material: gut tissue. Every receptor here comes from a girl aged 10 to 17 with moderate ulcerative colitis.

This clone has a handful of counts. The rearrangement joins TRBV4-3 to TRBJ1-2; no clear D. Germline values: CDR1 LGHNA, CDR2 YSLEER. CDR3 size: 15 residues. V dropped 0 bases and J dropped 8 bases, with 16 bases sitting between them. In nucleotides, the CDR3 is TGCGCCAGCAGCCAAGAAGTTGTAGGGTTTTGGGGCTACACCTTC. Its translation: CASSQEVVGFWGYTF.

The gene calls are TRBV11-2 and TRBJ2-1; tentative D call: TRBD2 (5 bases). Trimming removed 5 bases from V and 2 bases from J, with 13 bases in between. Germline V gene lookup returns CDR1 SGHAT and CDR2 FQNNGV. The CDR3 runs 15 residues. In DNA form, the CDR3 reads TGTGCCAGCAGCCGAGGGCCCCCCACCTACAATGAGCAGTTCTTC. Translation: CASSRGPPTYNEQFF. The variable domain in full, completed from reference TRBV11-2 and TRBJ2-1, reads EAGVAQSPRYKIIEKRQSVAFWCNPISGHATLYWYQQILGQGPKLLIQFQNNGVVDDSQLPKDRFSAERLKGVDSTLKIQPAKLEDSAVYLCASSRGPPTYNEQFFGPGTRLTVL.

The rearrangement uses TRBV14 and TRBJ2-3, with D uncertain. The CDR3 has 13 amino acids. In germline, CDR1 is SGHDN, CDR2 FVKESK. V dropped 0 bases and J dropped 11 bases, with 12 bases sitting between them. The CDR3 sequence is CASSQDRAGLQYF. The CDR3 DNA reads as TGTGCCAGCAGCCAAGATCGGGCAGGCTTGCAGTATTTT.

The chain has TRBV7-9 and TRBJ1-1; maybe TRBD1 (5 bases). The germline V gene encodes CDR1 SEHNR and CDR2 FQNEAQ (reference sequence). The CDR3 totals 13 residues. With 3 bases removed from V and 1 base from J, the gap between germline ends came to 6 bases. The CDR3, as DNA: TGTGCCAGCAGCTTTACAGGGAACACTGAAGCTTTCTTT. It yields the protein CASSFTGNTEAFF.

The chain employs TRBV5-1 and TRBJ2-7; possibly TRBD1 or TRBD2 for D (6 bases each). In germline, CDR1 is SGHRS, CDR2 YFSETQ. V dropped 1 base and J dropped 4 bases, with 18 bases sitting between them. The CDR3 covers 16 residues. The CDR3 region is CASSLLGGGAVYEQYF. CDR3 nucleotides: TGCGCCAGCAGCTTGTTAGGAGGGGGAGCAGTATACGAGCAGTACTTC.

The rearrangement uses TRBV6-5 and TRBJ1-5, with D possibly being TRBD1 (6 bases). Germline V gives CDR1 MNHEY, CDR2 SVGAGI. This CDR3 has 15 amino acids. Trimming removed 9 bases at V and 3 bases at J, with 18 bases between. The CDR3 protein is CASSRAGATNQPQHF. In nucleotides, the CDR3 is TGTGCCAGTTCCCGCGCAGGGGCCACCAATCAGCCCCAGCATTTT.

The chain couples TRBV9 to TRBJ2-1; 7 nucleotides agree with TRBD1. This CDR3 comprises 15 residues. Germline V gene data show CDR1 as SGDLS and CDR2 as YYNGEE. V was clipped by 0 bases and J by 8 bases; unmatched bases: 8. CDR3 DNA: TGTGCCAGCAGCGTAGCTCCGACAGGGACGCATGAGCAGTTCTTC. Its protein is CASSVAPTGTHEQFF.

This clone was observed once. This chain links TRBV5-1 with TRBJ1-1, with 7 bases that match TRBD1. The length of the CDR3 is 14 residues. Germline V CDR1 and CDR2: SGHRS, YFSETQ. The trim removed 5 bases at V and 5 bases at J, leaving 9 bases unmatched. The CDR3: CASSPGGRRTEAFF. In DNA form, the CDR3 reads TGCGCCAGCAGTCCAGGGGGTAGGAGGACTGAAGCTTTCTTT. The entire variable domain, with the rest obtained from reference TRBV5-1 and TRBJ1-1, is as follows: KAGVTQTPRYLIKTRGQQVTLSCSPISGHRSVSWYQQTPGQGLQFLFEYFSETQRNKGNFPGRFSGRQFSNSRSEMNVSTLELGDSALYLCASSPGGRRTEAFFGQGTRLTVV.

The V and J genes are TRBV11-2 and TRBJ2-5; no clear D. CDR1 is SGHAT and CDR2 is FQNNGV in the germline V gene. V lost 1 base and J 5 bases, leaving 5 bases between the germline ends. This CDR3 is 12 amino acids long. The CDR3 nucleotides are TGTGCCAGCAGCTTAGCCGTGGAGACCCAGTACTTC. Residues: CASSLAVETQYF.

The CDR3 loop reads CASSAHRDNEQYF. The DNA of the CDR3 is TGCGCCAGCAGTGCCCACAGGGACAACGAGCAGTACTTC. The chain couples TRBV10-2 to TRBJ2-7, with a weak D call TRBD1 (6 bases). The germline V and J ends were trimmed by 4 bases and 5 bases, with 12 bases remaining between them. CDR1 is WSHSY and CDR2 is SAAADI in the germline V gene. The CDR3 length is 13 residues.

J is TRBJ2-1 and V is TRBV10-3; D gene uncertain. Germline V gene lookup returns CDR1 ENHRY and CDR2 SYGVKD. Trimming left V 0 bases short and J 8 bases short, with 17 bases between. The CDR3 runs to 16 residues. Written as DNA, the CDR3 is TGTGCCATCAGTGAGTCGACCGGATTCTCATTCGATGAGCAGTTCTTC. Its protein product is CAISESTGFSFDEQFF.

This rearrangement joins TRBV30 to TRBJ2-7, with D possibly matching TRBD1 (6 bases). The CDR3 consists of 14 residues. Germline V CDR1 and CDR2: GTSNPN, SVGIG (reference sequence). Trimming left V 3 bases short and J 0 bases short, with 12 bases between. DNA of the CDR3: TGTGCCTGGAGCCCAGGGGCCCTCTCCTACGAGCAGTACTTC. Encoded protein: CAWSPGALSYEQYF.

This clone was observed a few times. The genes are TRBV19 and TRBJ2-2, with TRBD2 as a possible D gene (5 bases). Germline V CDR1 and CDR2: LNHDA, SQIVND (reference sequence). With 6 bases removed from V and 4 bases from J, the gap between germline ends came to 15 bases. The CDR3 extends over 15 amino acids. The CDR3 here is CASSRDPRGTGELFF. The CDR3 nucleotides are TGTGCCAGTAGCCGAGATCCCCGGGGCACCGGGGAGCTGTTTTTT. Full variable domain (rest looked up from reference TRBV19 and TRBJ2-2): DGGITQSPKYLFRKEGQNVTLSCEQNLNHDAMYWYRQDPGQGLRLIYYSQIVNDFQKGDIAEGYSVSREKKESFPLTVTSAQKNPTAFYLCASSRDPRGTGELFFGEGSRLTVL.

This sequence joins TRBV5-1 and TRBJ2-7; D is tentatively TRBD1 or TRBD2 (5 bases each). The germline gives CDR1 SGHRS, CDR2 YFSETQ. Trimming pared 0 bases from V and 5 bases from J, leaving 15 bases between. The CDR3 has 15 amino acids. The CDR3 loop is CASSLEAGSPHEQYF. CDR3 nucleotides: TGCGCCAGCAGCTTGGAGGCAGGGAGCCCCCACGAGCAGTACTTC.

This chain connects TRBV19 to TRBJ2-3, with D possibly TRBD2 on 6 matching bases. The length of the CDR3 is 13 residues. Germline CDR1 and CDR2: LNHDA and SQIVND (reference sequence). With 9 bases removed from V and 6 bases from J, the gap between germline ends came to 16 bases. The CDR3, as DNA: TGTGCCAGCACGTACGGAGGGGAGGATACGCAGTATTTT. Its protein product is CASTYGGEDTQYF.

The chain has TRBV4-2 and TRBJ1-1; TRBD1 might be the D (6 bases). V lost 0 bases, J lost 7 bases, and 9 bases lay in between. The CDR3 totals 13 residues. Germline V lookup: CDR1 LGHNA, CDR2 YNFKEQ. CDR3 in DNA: TGTGCCAGCAGCCAAGATAGCAGGGGTGAAGCTTTCTTT. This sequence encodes CASSQDSRGEAFF.

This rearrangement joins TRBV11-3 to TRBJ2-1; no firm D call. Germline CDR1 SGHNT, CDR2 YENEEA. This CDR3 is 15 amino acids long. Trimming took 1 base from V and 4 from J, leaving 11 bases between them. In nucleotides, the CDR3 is TGTGCCAGCAGCTTAGGGGCCTTAACTTACAATGAGCAGTTCTTC. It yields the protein CASSLGALTYNEQFF.

The CDR3 protein is CSVSTTSGRMNEQFF. The CDR3 coding sequence is TGCAGCGTTTCCACGACTAGCGGGAGGATGAATGAGCAGTTCTTC. The V gene is TRBV29-1, the J gene TRBJ2-1; 13 bases agree with TRBD2. V gave up 5 bases and J gave up 7 bases; unmatched junction bases: 8. The CDR3 contains 15 residues. CDR1 and CDR2 (germline): SQVTM, ANQGSEA.

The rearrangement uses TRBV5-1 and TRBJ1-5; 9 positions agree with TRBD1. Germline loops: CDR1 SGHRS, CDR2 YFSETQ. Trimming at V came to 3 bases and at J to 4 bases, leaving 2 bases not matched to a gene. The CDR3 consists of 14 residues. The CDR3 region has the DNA TGCGCCAGCAGCTCAGGGACAGGGAATCAGCCCCAGCATTTT. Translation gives CASSSGTGNQPQHF.